Listed below are T cell receptor beta chains from one sample, sequenced in a study of blood T cell repertoires in COVID-19. Measured with immunoSEQ multiplex PCR; TCRdb has only the in-frame clones, and not every one. The table lists about 170,000 clones, about 80% of them singletons. The sample was PBMCs or T cells enriched from blood (not recorded which). The source is a woman aged 70-85 years in a cohort exposed to, infected with or recovered from COVID-19 (not recorded which). The CDR3 runs from the conserved cysteine through the conserved F or W. D genes are given only for firm matches. Only part of the rows carry a size: once, few, many, or a class if the clone is expanded.

V	J	size	D	CDR3	DNA
TRBV5-1	TRBJ2-1	once	TRBD1	CASSLDQGAGEQFF	TGCGCCAGCAGCTTGGACCAGGGGGCGGGCGAGCAGTTCTTC
TRBV7-2	TRBJ1-2	once	.	CASSPRGINYGYTF	TGTGCCAGCAGCCCTCGAGGGATTAACTATGGCTACACCTTC
TRBV27	TRBJ1-5	.	.	CASSLSGRGRNQPQHF	TGTGCCAGCAGTTTATCAGGCAGGGGCAGGAATCAGCCCCAGCATTTT
TRBV18	TRBJ2-7	.	.	CASSSKAPGGGYEQYF	TGTGCCAGCTCCTCGAAAGCTCCGGGTGGAGGGTACGAGCAGTACTTC
TRBV6-4	TRBJ2-3	.	TRBD2	CASSKSGNADTQYF	TGTGCCAGCAGTAAGAGCGGGAACGCAGATACGCAGTATTTT
TRBV5-4	TRBJ2-1	.	TRBD2	CASSPPTRASGRDEQFF	TGTGCCAGCAGTCCTCCAACGCGGGCTAGCGGGAGGGATGAGCAGTTCTTC
TRBV5-1	TRBJ2-3	.	.	CASSLRALGSTDTQYF	TGCGCCAGCAGCCTCAGGGCCCTGGGGTCCACAGATACGCAGTATTTT
TRBV5-8	TRBJ1-5	.	.	CASSPGGGAWQPQHF	TGTGCCAGCAGCCCTGGCGGGGGGGCCTGGCAGCCCCAGCATTTT
TRBV28	TRBJ2-7	.	TRBD2	CASSKSGIPNEQYF	TGTGCCAGCAGTAAAAGCGGGATCCCCAACGAGCAGTACTTC
TRBV3-1/TRBV3-2	TRBJ1-3	few	TRBD1	CASSPRDRADGNTIYF	TGTGCCAGCAGCCCCCGGGACAGGGCCGATGGAAACACCATATATTTT
TRBV2	TRBJ1-5	.	.	CASSLTGPRHF	TGTGCCAGCAGTCTGACAGGCCCCCGGCATTTT
TRBV10-3	TRBJ2-7	.	TRBD1	CAISVETGGQYF	TGTGCCATCAGTGTAGAGACAGGGGGTCAGTACTTC
TRBV18	TRBJ1-4	.	.	CASSPPPGREKLFF	TGTGCCAGCTCCCCCCCTCCAGGGAGGGAAAAACTGTTTTTT
TRBV7-2	TRBJ2-1	few	TRBD2	CASSLWISSGLAENEQFF	TGTGCCAGCAGCTTATGGATAAGTTCGGGACTAGCGGAGAATGAGCAGTTCTTC
TRBV7-3	TRBJ2-1	.	TRBD2	CASSSTGNMGLAGVSNEQFF	TGTGCCAGCAGCTCTACAGGGAATATGGGACTAGCGGGAGTCTCCAATGAGCAGTTCTTC
TRBV28	TRBJ2-7	.	TRBD1	CASTPGQGLYEQYF	TGTGCCAGCACCCCGGGACAGGGCCTCTACGAGCAGTACTTC
TRBV30	TRBJ2-7	few	TRBD2	CAWSPALAGVYEQYF	TGTGCCTGGAGTCCCGCCCTAGCGGGAGTTTACGAGCAGTACTTC
TRBV7-9	TRBJ2-4	.	.	CASSLVAKNIQYF	TGTGCCAGCAGCTTAGTAGCTAAAAACATTCAGTACTTC